Many counts were recorded for the clone carrying this T cell receptor beta chain. These data come from a study of T cells in Graves' hyperthyroidism and ophthalmopathy. Study overall: Blood from the periphery was taken at initial diagnosis, before any treatment.

Lactation, pregnancy, other autoimmune disease or uncontrolled infection excluded patients. Any symptoms of ophthalmopathy came after the first hyperthyroidism diagnosis, from which the blood sample dates. The source of the PBMCs was over 8.5 ml of fresh peripheral blood. RNA transcripts yielded amplified TCR beta CDR3 regions. Researchers ran a first-round RT-PCR on the TCR CDR3 using the HTBI primer set. Via MiXCR, TCRdb re-called the multiplex PCR reads, giving one row per CDR3 protein. The table has around 250,000 distinct CDR3 sequences, more than 12% seen once. The CDR3 spans 13 residues. V lost 6 bases and J 4 bases, leaving 10 bases between the germline ends. The germline V gene encodes CDR1 MNHNS and CDR2 SASEGT.

The sequence was collected from a woman aged 40 to 50 with Graves' hyperthyroidism that later progressed to Graves' ophthalmopathy. Sequenced input: blood. V and J are TRBV6-1 and TRBJ2-1, with D unresolved. Written as DNA, the CDR3 is TGTGCCAGCAGATTACCAACTTACAATGAGCAGTTCTTC. Encoded protein: CASRLPTYNEQFF.